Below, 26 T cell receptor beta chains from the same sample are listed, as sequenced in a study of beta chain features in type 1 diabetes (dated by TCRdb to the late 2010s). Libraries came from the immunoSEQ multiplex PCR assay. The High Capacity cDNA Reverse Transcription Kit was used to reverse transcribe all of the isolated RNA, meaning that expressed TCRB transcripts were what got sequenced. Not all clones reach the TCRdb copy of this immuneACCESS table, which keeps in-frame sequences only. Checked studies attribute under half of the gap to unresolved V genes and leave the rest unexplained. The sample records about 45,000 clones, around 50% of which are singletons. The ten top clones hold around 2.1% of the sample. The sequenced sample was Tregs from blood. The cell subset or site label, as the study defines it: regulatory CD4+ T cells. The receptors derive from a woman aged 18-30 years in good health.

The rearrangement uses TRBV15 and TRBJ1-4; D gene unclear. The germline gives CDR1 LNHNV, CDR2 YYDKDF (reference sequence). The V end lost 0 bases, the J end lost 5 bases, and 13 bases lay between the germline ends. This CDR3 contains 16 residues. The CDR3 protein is CATSRDMAAYNEKLFF. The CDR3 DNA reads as TGTGCCACCAGCAGAGATATGGCGGCCTACAATGAAAAACTGTTTTTT.

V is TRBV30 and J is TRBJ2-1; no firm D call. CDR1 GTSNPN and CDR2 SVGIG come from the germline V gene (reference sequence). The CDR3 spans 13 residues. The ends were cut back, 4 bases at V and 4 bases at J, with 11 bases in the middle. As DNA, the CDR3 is TGTGCCTGGAAGAGGAGCCTATACAATGAGCAGTTCTTC. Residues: CAWKRSLYNEQFF.

The chain's CDR3 is CASSSRQGAEKLFF. The CDR3 nucleotides read TGTGCCAGCAGCTCCAGACAGGGGGCGGAAAAACTGTTTTTT. The chain links TRBV5-5 to TRBJ1-4, with TRBD1 identical over 10 bases. The CDR3 loop spans 14 amino acids. J was trimmed by 8 bases and V by 3 bases; bases with no gene match: 4. Germline V lookup: CDR1 SGHKS, CDR2 YYEKEE (reference sequence). Full variable domain (remainder filled in from reference TRBV5-5 and TRBJ1-4): DAGVTQSPTHLIKTRGQQVTLRCSPISGHKSVSWYQQVLGQGPQFIFQYYEKEERGRGNFPDRFSARQFPNYSSELNVNALLLGDSALYLCASSSRQGAEKLFFGSGTQLSVL.

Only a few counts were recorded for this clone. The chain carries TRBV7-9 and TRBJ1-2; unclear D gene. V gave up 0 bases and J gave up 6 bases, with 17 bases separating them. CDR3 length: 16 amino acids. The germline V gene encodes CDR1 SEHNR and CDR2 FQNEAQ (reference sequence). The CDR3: CASSLARWAEVDGYTF. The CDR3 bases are TGTGCCAGCAGCTTAGCTCGATGGGCAGAAGTCGATGGCTACACCTTC.

This chain's CDR3 is CASSFLAGENEQYF. In DNA form, the CDR3 reads TGTGCCAGCAGCTTCCTAGCGGGAGAGAACGAGCAGTACTTC. The chain carries TRBV7-9 and TRBJ2-7; 10 nucleotides match TRBD2. CDR3 length: 14 residues. V lost 3 bases and J lost 5; bases outside the gene matches: 4. Germline-derived CDR1 and CDR2 are SEHNR and FQNEAQ (reference sequence).

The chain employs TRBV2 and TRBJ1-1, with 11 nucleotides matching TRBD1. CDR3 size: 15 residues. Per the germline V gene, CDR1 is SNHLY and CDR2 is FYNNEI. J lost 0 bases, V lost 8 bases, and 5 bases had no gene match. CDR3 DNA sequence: TGTGCCAGCCCAGGGACAGGGGGTATGAACACTGAAGCTTTCTTT. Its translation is CASPGTGGMNTEAFF.

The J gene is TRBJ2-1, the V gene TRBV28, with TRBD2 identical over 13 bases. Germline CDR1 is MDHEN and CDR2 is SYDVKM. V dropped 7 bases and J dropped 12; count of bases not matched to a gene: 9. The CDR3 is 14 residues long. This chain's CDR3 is CASTTSGRALVQFF. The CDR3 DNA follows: TGTGCCAGCACAACTAGCGGGAGGGCCTTGGTGCAGTTCTTC.

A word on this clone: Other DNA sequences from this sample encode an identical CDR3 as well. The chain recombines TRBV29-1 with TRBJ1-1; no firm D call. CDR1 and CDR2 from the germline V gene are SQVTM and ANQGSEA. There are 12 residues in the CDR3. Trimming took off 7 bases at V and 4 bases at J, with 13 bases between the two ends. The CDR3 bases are TGCAGCGCTCAGGAGGGCGTCACTGAAGCTTTCTTT. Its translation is CSAQEGVTEAFF.

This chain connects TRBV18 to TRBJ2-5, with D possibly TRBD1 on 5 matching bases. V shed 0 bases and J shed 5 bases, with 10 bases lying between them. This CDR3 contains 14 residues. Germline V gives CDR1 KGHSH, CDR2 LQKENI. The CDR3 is CASSPPAYRETQYF. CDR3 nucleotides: TGTGCCAGCTCACCACCGGCCTACAGGGAGACCCAGTACTTC.

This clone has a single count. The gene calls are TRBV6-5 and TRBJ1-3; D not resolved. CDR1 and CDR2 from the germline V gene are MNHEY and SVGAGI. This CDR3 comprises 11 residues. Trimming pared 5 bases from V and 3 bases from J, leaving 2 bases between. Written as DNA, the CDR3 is TGTGCCAGCAGTCGTGGAAACACCATATATTTT. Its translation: CASSRGNTIYF.

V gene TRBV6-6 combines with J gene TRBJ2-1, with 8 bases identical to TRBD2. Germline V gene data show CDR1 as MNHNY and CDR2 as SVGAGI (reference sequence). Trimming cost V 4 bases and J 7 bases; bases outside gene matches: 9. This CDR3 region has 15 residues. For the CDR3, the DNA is TGTGCCAGCAGTTCACGGAGCGGGAGTAAAAATGAGCAGTTCTTC. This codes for CASSSRSGSKNEQFF.

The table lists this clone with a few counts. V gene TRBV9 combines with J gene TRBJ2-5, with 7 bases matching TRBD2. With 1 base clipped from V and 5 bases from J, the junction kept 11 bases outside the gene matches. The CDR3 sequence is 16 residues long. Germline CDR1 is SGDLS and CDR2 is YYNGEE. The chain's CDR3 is CASSVRIGGSGETQYF. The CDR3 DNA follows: TGTGCCAGCAGCGTAAGAATTGGCGGGAGTGGGGAGACCCAGTACTTC.

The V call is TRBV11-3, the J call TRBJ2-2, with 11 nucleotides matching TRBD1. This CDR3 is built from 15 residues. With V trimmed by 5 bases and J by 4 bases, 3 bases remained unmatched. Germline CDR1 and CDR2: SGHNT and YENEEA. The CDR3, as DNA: TGTGCCAGCAGCGTGGGACAGGGGGTCACCGGGGAGCTGTTTTTT. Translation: CASSVGQGVTGELFF.

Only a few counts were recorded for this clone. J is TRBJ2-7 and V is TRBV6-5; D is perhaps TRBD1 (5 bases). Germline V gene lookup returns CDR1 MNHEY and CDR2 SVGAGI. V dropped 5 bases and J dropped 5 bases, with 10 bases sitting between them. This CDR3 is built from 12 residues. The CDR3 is CASSTWTHEQYF. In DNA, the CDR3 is TGTGCCAGCAGTACGTGGACACACGAGCAGTACTTC.

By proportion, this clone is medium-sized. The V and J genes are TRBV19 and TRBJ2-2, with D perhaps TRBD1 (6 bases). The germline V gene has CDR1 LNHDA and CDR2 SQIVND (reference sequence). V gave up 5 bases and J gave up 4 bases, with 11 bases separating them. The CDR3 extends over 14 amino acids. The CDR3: CASSSQGGTGELFF. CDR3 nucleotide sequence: TGTGCCAGTAGTTCTCAAGGGGGCACCGGGGAGCTGTTTTTT.

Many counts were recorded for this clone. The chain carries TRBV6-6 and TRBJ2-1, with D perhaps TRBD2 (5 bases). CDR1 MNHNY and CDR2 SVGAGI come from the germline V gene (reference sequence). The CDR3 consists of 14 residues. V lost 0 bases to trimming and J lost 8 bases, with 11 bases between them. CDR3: CASSYSSFGDEQFF. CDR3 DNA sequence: TGTGCCAGCAGTTACTCAAGTTTCGGGGATGAGCAGTTCTTC.

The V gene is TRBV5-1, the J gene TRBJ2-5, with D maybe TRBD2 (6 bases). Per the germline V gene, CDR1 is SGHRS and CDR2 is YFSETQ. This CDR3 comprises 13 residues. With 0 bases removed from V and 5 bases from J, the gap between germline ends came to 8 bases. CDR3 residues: CASSLDRGETQYF. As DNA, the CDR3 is TGCGCCAGCAGCTTGGATCGGGGGGAGACCCAGTACTTC. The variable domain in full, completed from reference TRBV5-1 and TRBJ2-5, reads KAGVTQTPRYLIKTRGQQVTLSCSPISGHRSVSWYQQTPGQGLQFLFEYFSETQRNKGNFPGRFSGRQFSNSRSEMNVSTLELGDSALYLCASSLDRGETQYFGPGTRLLVL.

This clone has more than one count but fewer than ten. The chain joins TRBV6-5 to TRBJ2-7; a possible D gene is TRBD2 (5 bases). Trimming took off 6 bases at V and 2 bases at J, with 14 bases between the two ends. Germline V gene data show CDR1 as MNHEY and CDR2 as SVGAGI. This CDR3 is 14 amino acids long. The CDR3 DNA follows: TGTGCCAGCAGGATGGACTTGCGACCCTACGAGCAGTACTTC. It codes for CASRMDLRPYEQYF.

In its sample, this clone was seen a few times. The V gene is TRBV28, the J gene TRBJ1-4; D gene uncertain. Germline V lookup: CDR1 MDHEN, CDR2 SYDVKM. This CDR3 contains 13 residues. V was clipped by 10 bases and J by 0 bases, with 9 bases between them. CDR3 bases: TGTGCCACCAAGGGAGCAACTAATGAAAAACTGTTTTTT. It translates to CATKGATNEKLFF.

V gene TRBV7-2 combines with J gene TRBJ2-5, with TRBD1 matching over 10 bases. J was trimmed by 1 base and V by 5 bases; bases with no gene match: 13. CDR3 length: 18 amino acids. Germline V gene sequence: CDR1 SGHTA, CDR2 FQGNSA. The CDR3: CASSRGSGRTGGQETQYF. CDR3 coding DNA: TGTGCCAGCAGCCGAGGTTCGGGCCGGACAGGGGGCCAAGAGACCCAGTACTTC. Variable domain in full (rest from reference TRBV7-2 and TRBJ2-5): GAGVSQSPSNKVTEKGKDVELRCDPISGHTALYWYRQSLGQGLEFLIYFQGNSAPDKSGLPSDRFSAERTGGSVSTLTIQRTQQEDSAVYLCASSRGSGRTGGQETQYFGPGTRLLVL.

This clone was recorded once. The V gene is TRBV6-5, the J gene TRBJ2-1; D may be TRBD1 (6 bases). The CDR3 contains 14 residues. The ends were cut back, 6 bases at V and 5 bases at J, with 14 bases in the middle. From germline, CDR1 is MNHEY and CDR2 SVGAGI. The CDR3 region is CASSQQGRHNEQFF. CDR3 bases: TGTGCCAGCAGCCAACAGGGACGGCACAATGAGCAGTTCTTC.

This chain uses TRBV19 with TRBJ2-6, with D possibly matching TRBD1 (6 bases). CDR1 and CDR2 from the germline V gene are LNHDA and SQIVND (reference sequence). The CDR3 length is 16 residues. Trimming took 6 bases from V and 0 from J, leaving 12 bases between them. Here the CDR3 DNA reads TGTGCCAGTAGGCAACAGGGCATCTCTGGGGCCAACGTCCTGACTTTC. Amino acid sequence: CASRQQGISGANVLTF.

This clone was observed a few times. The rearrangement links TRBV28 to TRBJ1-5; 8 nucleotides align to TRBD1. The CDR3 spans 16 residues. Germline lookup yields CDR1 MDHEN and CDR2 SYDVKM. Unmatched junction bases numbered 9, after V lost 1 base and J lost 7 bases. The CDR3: CASSLYTTGVVQPQHF. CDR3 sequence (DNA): TGTGCCAGCAGTTTATATACGACAGGGGTTGTACAGCCCCAGCATTTT.

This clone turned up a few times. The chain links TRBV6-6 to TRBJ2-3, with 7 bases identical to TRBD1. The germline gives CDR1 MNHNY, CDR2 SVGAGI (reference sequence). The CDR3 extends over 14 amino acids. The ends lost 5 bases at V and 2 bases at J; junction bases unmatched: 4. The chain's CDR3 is CASSGTVSTDTQYF. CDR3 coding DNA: TGTGCCAGCAGTGGGACAGTTTCCACAGATACGCAGTATTTT.

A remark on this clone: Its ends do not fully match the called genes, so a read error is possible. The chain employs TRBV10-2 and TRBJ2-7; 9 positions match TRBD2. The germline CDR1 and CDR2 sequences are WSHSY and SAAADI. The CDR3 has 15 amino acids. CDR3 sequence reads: CASSGVGTSSHEQYF. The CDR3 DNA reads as TGCGCCAGCAGTGGGGTCGGGACTAGCTCCCACGAGCAGTACTTC.

The CDR3 here is CASSFMVGGAEAFF. Written as DNA, the CDR3 is TGTGCCAGCAGCTTTATGGTAGGAGGGGCTGAAGCTTTCTTT. The V and J genes are TRBV7-3 and TRBJ1-1, with D maybe TRBD1 (5 bases). CDR3 size: 14 residues. Trimming shortened V by 3 bases and J by 6 bases, and 14 bases separated the two germline ends. Germline CDR1 is SGHTA and CDR2 is FQGTGA.